This TCR beta chain was documented in a study of technical replicates of blood from a few donors. Method: immunoSEQ multiplex PCR; TCRdb's copy keeps in-frame clones and lacks some. The sample gives tens of thousands of clones, about 95% of which show up once; roughly 0.28% is in the top ten. This CDR3 has 14 residues. The J segment lost 10 bases and the V segment lost 5 bases, leaving 9 bases of the junction unmatched. CDR1 is SGHAT and CDR2 is FQNNGV in the germline V gene. The rearrangement joins TRBV11-2 to TRBJ1-4; 8 positions agree with TRBD1. The sequenced sample was T cells isolated from PBMCs. This sequence originates from a human donor in good health. The CDR3 sequence is CASSPTGGPVKLFF. In nucleotides, the CDR3 is TGTGCCAGCAGCCCTACAGGGGGGCCGGTAAAACTGTTTTTT.